Each of the 27 T cell receptor beta chains below was sequenced from the same sample in a study of CD8 T cells in Susac syndrome. Reverse transcription used roughly 0.5 to 1 ug RNA and random hexamers. TCRdb redid the calling of the immunoSEQ multiplex PCR reads with MiXCR, one entry per CDR3 protein. The sample includes 110,000 or so distinct CDR3 sequences, roughly 93% seen only once; the top ten take 0.085% to 0.095%. Sequencing was performed on CD4+ T cells from PBMCs. These receptors came from a human donor with multiple sclerosis.

The chain employs TRBV3-1 and TRBJ2-1; perhaps D is TRBD1 or TRBD2 (5 bases each). V lost 4 bases, J lost 6 bases, and 16 bases lay in between. CDR1 is LGHDT and CDR2 is YNNKEL in the germline V gene (reference sequence). This CDR3 has 15 residues. DNA for the CDR3: TGTGCCAGCAGCCCCCTGGGCAGTGGGGGCAATGAGCAGTTCTTC. Protein: CASSPLGSGGNEQFF.

V and J are TRBV20-1 and TRBJ1-1, with TRBD1 as a possible D gene (6 bases). V was pared by 6 bases and J by 4 bases, with 18 bases between. Germline lookup yields CDR1 DFQATT and CDR2 SNEGSKA (reference sequence). CDR3 length: 14 amino acids. The CDR3 sequence: CSAPKGGGRTEAFF. The CDR3 DNA is TGCAGTGCGCCAAAGGGGGGAGGTCGCACTGAAGCTTTCTTT.

This clonotype was found once. The chain employs TRBV5-6 and TRBJ2-2; D call uncertain. The germline gives CDR1 SGHDT, CDR2 YYEEEE. This CDR3 spans 14 amino acids. Deletions cut 0 bases from V and 2 bases from J, with 5 bases between. The CDR3 is CASSLGGNTGELFF. The CDR3 nucleotides are TGTGCCAGCAGCTTGGGCGGAAACACCGGGGAGCTGTTTTTT.

The CDR3 spells CASSLYTMETQYF. Written as DNA, the CDR3 is TGTGCCAGCAGCCTATATACGATGGAGACCCAGTACTTC. This chain joins TRBV7-2 and TRBJ2-5; no reliable D call. The CDR3 is 13 residues long. CDR1 is SGHTA, CDR2 FQGNSA, per germline. V lost 5 bases, J lost 5 bases, and 12 bases lay in between. Using reference TRBV7-2 and TRBJ2-5 for the parts outside the CDR3, the full variable domain is GAGVSQSPSNKVTEKGKDVELRCDPISGHTALYWYRQSLGQGLEFLIYFQGNSAPDKSGLPSDRFSAERTGGSVSTLTIQRTQQEDSAVYLCASSLYTMETQYFGPGTRLLVL.

This chain uses TRBV29-1 with TRBJ1-5; D ambiguous. CDR3 length equals 14 residues. Deletions cut 3 bases from V and 0 bases from J, with 9 bases between. Germline V CDR1 and CDR2: SQVTM, ANQGSEA. CDR3 nucleotide sequence: TGCAGCGTTGACGAGGGAGGTAGCAATCAGCCCCAGCATTTT. It specifies CSVDEGGSNQPQHF. The whole variable domain, remainder taken from reference TRBV29-1 and TRBJ1-5, is SAVISQKPSRDICQRGTSLTIQCQVDSQVTMMFWYRQQPGQSLTLIATANQGSEATYESGFVIDKFPISRPNLTFSTLTVSNMSPEDSSIYLCSVDEGGSNQPQHFGDGTRLSIL.

The rearrangement uses TRBV19 and TRBJ1-6; D not resolved. Germline CDR1 LNHDA, CDR2 SQIVND (reference sequence). The CDR3 sequence is 13 residues long. The V gene lost 3 bases and the J gene lost 6 bases, with 6 bases spanning the gap. In DNA, the CDR3 is TGTGCCAGTAGTATCCCGACTAATTCACCCCTCCACTTT. Its protein product is CASSIPTNSPLHF.

V and J are TRBV20-1 and TRBJ1-2; D perhaps matches TRBD1 (6 bases). Germline assignment: CDR1 DFQATT and CDR2 SNEGSKA (reference sequence). Trimming removed 5 bases from V and 5 bases from J, with 24 bases in between. The CDR3 is 16 amino acids. The CDR3 nucleotides read TGCAGTGCTTACTCGGGGACACCGACTATGAAGTATGGCTACACCTTC. Encoded protein: CSAYSGTPTMKYGYTF.

The rearrangement links TRBV28 to TRBJ2-3; D perhaps matches TRBD1 (5 bases). Looked up from germline, CDR1 is MDHEN and CDR2 is SYDVKM. The CDR3 is 13 amino acids. V was shortened by 6 bases and J by 3 bases, with 10 bases between the two germline ends. This CDR3 is CASRTVSTDTQYF. Here the CDR3 DNA reads TGTGCCAGCAGGACAGTTAGTACAGATACGCAGTATTTT.

This rearrangement joins TRBV28 to TRBJ2-7, with D maybe TRBD2 (6 bases). The CDR3 has 12 residues. CDR1 is MDHEN, CDR2 SYDVKM, per germline. Trimming took 3 bases from V and 6 from J, leaving 9 bases between them. The CDR3 region has the DNA TGTGCCAGCAGTTTTCTGGGGGGCGAGCAGTACTTC. It specifies CASSFLGGEQYF.

A single count supports this clonotype. This chain connects TRBV3-1 to TRBJ1-2; D is unresolved. This CDR3 has 11 amino acids. The germline V gene encodes CDR1 LGHDT and CDR2 YNNKEL (reference sequence). Trimming removed 3 bases at V and 6 bases at J, with 5 bases between. The CDR3 DNA is TGTGCCAGCAGCCATGGCGATGGCTACACCTTC. It specifies CASSHGDGYTF. The full variable domain, with the rest looked up from reference TRBV3-1 and TRBJ1-2, is DTAVSQTPKYLVTQMGNDKSIKCEQNLGHDTMYWYKQDSKKFLKIMFSYNNKELIINETVPNRFSPKSPDKAHLNLHINSLELGDSAVYFCASSHGDGYTFGSGTRLTVV.

The V gene is TRBV18, the J gene TRBJ2-1; no firm D call. This CDR3 comprises 17 residues. V gave up 0 bases and J gave up 4 bases, with 16 bases separating them. From germline, CDR1 is KGHSH and CDR2 LQKENI. Written as DNA, the CDR3 is TGTGCCAGCTCACCACCGTGGACCCTCGTAGGGTACAATGAGCAGTTCTTC. It codes for CASSPPWTLVGYNEQFF.

This clonotype was seen once. The chain carries TRBV2 and TRBJ2-2, with D unresolved. The length of the CDR3 is 16 residues. Germline assignment: CDR1 SNHLY and CDR2 FYNNEI. Trimming took off 1 base at V and 0 bases at J, with 9 bases between the two ends. CDR3 amino acids: CASSEDRVTNTGELFF. Written as DNA, the CDR3 is TGTGCCAGCAGTGAAGATCGGGTCACGAACACCGGGGAGCTGTTTTTT. The variable domain in full, completed from reference TRBV2 and TRBJ2-2, reads EPEVTQTPSHQVTQMGQEVILRCVPISNHLYFYWYRQILGQKVEFLVSFYNNEISEKSEIFDDQFSVERPDGSNFTLKIRSTKLEDSAMYFCASSEDRVTNTGELFFGEGSRLTVL.

This rearrangement joins TRBV30 to TRBJ1-2, with 7 bases that match TRBD1. Germline CDR1 GTSNPN, CDR2 SVGIG (reference sequence). The CDR3 consists of 15 residues. The V and J ends lost 1 base and 1 base, in that order; junction bases with no gene match: 6. The CDR3: CAWSAPGQVNYGYTF. The DNA of the CDR3 is TGTGCCTGGAGTGCCCCAGGACAGGTTAACTATGGCTACACCTTC.

The rearrangement uses TRBV12-5 and TRBJ2-2, with a tentative D call TRBD2 (6 bases). Per the germline V gene, CDR1 is LGHNT and CDR2 is FRNRAP. V gave up 6 bases and J gave up 1 base, with 12 bases separating them. The CDR3 sequence is 15 residues long. CDR3 nucleotides: TGTGCTAGTGGCCCGCAGGGAGGGAACACCGGGGAGCTGTTTTTT. Protein: CASGPQGGNTGELFF. Looking up the rest from reference TRBV12-5 and TRBJ2-2 gives the full variable domain: DARVTQTPRHKVTEMGQEVTMRCQPILGHNTVFWYRQTMMQGLELLAYFRNRAPLDDSGMPKDRFSAEMPDATLATLKIQPSEPRDSAVYFCASGPQGGNTGELFFGEGSRLTVL.

This chain uses TRBV18 with TRBJ1-2; D not resolved. From germline, CDR1 is KGHSH and CDR2 LQKENI. V was cut by 6 bases and J by 2 bases, with 10 bases left in between. The CDR3 covers 13 residues. In DNA, the CDR3 is TGTGCCAGCTCGCCGGCGGGAAACTATGGCTACACCTTC. Translated, it gives CASSPAGNYGYTF.

The chain employs TRBV9 and TRBJ2-2; D call uncertain. Trimming took 2 bases from V and 5 from J, leaving 10 bases between them. Looked up from germline, CDR1 is SGDLS and CDR2 is YYNGEE. The CDR3 sequence is 14 residues long. The CDR3 DNA reads TGTGCCAGCAGCGTGGCCAGCGTTACCGGGGAGCTGTTTTTT. Its protein product is CASSVASVTGELFF.

This clonotype was counted only a few times. The genes are TRBV19 and TRBJ2-5; 7 bases fit TRBD1. Germline V gene lookup returns CDR1 LNHDA and CDR2 SQIVND (reference sequence). Trimming removed 5 bases from V and 5 bases from J; junction bases left unmatched: 11. The CDR3 is made up of 15 amino acids. The CDR3 DNA reads TGTGCCAGTAGTGCTAGGCTAAACAGGGGCGAGACCCAGTACTTC. Translation: CASSARLNRGETQYF.

This chain uses TRBV7-3 with TRBJ2-1; D is perhaps TRBD1 (6 bases). There are 16 residues in the CDR3. V shed 5 bases and J shed 5 bases, with 19 bases lying between them. Germline V CDR1 and CDR2: SGHTA, FQGTGA. As DNA, the CDR3 is TGTGCCAGCAGCCCCCGTCGTGGGCAGGGGAACAATGAGCAGTTCTTC. Its protein is CASSPRRGQGNNEQFF. Together with reference TRBV7-3 and TRBJ2-1, the CDR3 gives the full variable domain: GAGVSQTPSNKVTEKGKYVELRCDPISGHTALYWYRQSLGQGPEFLIYFQGTGAADDSGLPNDRFFAVRPEGSVSTLKIQRTERGDSAVYLCASSPRRGQGNNEQFFGPGTRLTVL.

This clonotype has only one observation. This chain links TRBV28 with TRBJ2-5; the D is unclear. Trimming removed 3 bases from V and 5 bases from J, with 7 bases in between. Germline V lookup: CDR1 MDHEN, CDR2 SYDVKM. The CDR3 contains 12 residues. Written as DNA, the CDR3 is TGTGCCAGCAGTTTGATTTGGGAGACCCAGTACTTC. Translation: CASSLIWETQYF.

This rearrangement joins TRBV25-1 to TRBJ1-4; possible D gene TRBD1, 5 bases. Trimming pared 2 bases from V and 6 bases from J, leaving 10 bases between. Germline-derived CDR1 and CDR2 are MGHDK and SYGVNS. The CDR3 spans 14 residues. CDR3 residues: CASSEPGTHEKLFF. The CDR3 nucleotides are TGTGCCAGCAGTGAACCAGGGACTCATGAAAAACTGTTTTTT.

This clonotype came up once. V is TRBV5-1 and J is TRBJ2-6; D gene ambiguous. Germline loops: CDR1 SGHRS, CDR2 YFSETQ. There are 15 residues in the CDR3. V gave up 0 bases and J gave up 3 bases, with 7 bases separating them. CDR3 sequence (DNA): TGCGCCAGCAGCTTGGGAGTAAGTGGGGCCAACGTCCTGACTTTC. This codes for CASSLGVSGANVLTF.

The chain is built from TRBV30 and TRBJ1-2; maybe TRBD1 (6 bases). Germline CDR1 reads GTSNPN; CDR2 reads SVGIG (reference sequence). V was clipped by 0 bases and J by 8 bases, with 7 bases between them. This CDR3 is built from 11 residues. CDR3 DNA sequence: TGTGCCTGGAGTGTAGGGGGGGGCTACACCTTC. This translates into CAWSVGGGYTF. The whole variable domain, remainder taken from reference TRBV30 and TRBJ1-2, is SQTIHQWPATLVQPVGSPLSLECTVEGTSNPNLYWYRQAAGRGLQLLFYSVGIGQISSEVPQNLSASRPQDRQFILSSKKLLLSDSGFYLCAWSVGGGYTFGSGTRLTVV.

The rearrangement joins TRBV7-9 to TRBJ1-1, with D hard to call. The CDR3 loop spans 14 amino acids. Between the trimmed V and J ends, which lost 4 bases and 1 base, there was a span of 10 bases. CDR1 SEHNR and CDR2 FQNEAQ come from the germline V gene (reference sequence). The CDR3 DNA follows: TGTGCCAGCAGCTCCTTTGAGGAGAACACTGAAGCTTTCTTT. Its protein is CASSSFEENTEAFF.

The genes are TRBV11-3 and TRBJ2-2; either TRBD1 or TRBD2 may fit D (5 bases each). Trimming removed 3 bases from V and 4 bases from J, with 9 bases in between. Germline-derived CDR1 and CDR2 are SGHNT and YENEEA. This CDR3 spans 14 amino acids. CDR3 sequence: CASSLGVGTGELFF. DNA of the CDR3: TGTGCCAGCAGCTTGGGGGTCGGCACCGGGGAGCTGTTTTTT.

The chain links TRBV5-6 to TRBJ2-7; 8 bases are shared with TRBD1. Germline trimming cut 0 bases from V and 3 bases from J; bases unmatched to any gene: 2. This CDR3 has 14 residues. Germline CDR1 and CDR2: SGHDT and YYEEEE. Here the CDR3 DNA reads TGTGCCAGCAGCTTGGTGGGACAGGACTACGAGCAGTACTTC. Translating it yields CASSLVGQDYEQYF.

The chain employs TRBV6-1 and TRBJ1-1, with unresolved D. This CDR3 is built from 15 residues. V was shortened by 8 bases and J by 1 base, with 17 bases between the two germline ends. In germline, CDR1 is MNHNS, CDR2 SASEGT. The DNA of the CDR3 is TGTGCCAGCGCACCCTGGGTATCGTCGAACACTGAAGCTTTCTTT. It yields the protein CASAPWVSSNTEAFF.

The rearrangement uses TRBV7-2 and TRBJ1-4; a possible D gene is TRBD1 (6 bases). This CDR3 contains 15 residues. CDR1 is SGHTA and CDR2 is FQGNSA in the germline V gene. Trimming took 5 bases from V and 7 from J, leaving 17 bases between them. The CDR3 DNA reads TGTGCCAGCAGCCCCGGGATCGGGGGCTTTGAAAAACTGTTTTTT. Translation gives CASSPGIGGFEKLFF.